Included here is one T cell receptor (beta chain) sequence, with context. The data derive from a study of Ad26.COV2.S vaccination and SARS-CoV-2 variants. Germline CDR1 KGHDR, CDR2 SFDVKD. CDR3 length: 16 amino acids. The V and J ends lost 4 bases and 6 bases respectively, with 18 bases between them. Treatment: over 15 received Ad26.COV2.S at low or high dose, single or two shots; roughly five received placebo; per-sample allocation not given. Sampling was performed 63 days after the first vaccine or placebo injection. Clones were read by immunoSEQ multiplex PCR, and TCRdb kept only the in-frame ones, dropping some. The sample yields some 290,000 clones, 85% to 90% seen once.

Material: peripheral blood, obtained in a trial of Ad26.COV2.S vaccine versus placebo. This TCR derives from a person between 18 and 65 years old who received the Ad26.COV2.S COVID-19 vaccine or a placebo. This rearrangement joins TRBV24-1 to TRBJ2-1; possibly TRBD2 for D (6 bases). This CDR3 is CATSEGRRGTGNEQFF. The CDR3 bases are TGTGCCACCAGTGAGGGCCGACGGGGGACGGGCAATGAGCAGTTCTTC.